This T cell receptor beta chain was found in a study of T cell repertoires in cytomegalovirus infection. Study-level background: Recently identified HLA-C-restricted CMV epitopes were used, and well-studied HLA-B-restricted CMV epitopes were used as well. Public TCR beta signatures provided an indication of both CMV infection and a matching HLA type. Whole-study results and caveats: HLA-C-restricted CMV clonotypes gave the most frequent clonotype in two of eight donors.

V gave up 6 bases and J gave up 1 base, with 13 bases separating them. CDR1 and CDR2 (germline): MNHNS, SASEGT. The length of the CDR3 is 15 residues. TCRdb processed the reads anew with MiXCR; each CDR3 protein has one entry. Of roughly 990,000 distinct CDR3 sequences in the sample, about 33% were seen once. This clonotype was seen more than once but under ten times. No antigen is known for it. Specimen: cultured CD8+ T cells from PBMCs, collected from culture after CMV antigen stimulation. The chain is built from TRBV6-1 and TRBJ1-5; TRBD1 might be the D (6 bases). This clonotype was obtained from a human donor in good health (CMV status not recorded). Some clones in this sample may be carry-over from other donors' samples. Here the CDR3 DNA reads TGTGCCAGCAGCGGGGGACATTGGAGCAATCAGCCCCAGCATTTT. Translating it yields CASSGGHWSNQPQHF.